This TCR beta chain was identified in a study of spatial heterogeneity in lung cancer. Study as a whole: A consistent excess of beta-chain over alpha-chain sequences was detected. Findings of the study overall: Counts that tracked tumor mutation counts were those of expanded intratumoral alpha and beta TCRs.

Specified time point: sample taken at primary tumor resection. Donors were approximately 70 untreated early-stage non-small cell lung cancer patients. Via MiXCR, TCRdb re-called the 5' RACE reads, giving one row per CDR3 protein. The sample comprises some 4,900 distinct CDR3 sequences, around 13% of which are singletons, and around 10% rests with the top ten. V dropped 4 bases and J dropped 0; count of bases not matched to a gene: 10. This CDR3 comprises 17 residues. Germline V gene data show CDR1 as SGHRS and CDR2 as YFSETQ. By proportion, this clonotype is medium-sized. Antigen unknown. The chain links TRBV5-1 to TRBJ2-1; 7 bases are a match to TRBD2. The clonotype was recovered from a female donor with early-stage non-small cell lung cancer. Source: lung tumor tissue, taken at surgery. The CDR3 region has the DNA TGCGCCAGCAGCAAGGGACTAACGACGATCTCCTACAATGAGCAGTTCTTC. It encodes CASSKGLTTISYNEQFF.